These 5 T cell receptor beta chains share one sample of origin, sequenced in a study of identical twins. One entry per CDR3 protein results from TCRdb running MiXCR on the 5' RACE reads. The data show 750,000 to 950,000 distinct CDR3 sequences, roughly an eighth seen once. This same sample was also taken into another study, of yellow fever vaccine responses in identical twins.

Sequencing was performed on PBMCs. The receptors originated from a woman aged 18-29 years in good health.

In its sample, this clonotype was seen a few times. The gene calls are TRBV15 and TRBJ2-2; 10 bases map to TRBD2. The CDR3 runs to 16 residues. V was pared by 4 bases and J by 2 bases, with 4 bases of the junction left unmatched. The germline V gene has CDR1 LNHNV and CDR2 YYDKDF (reference sequence). CDR3 amino acids: CATSTRTSGNTGELFF. The DNA of the CDR3 is TGTGCCACCAGCACCCGGACTAGCGGTAACACCGGGGAGCTGTTTTTT.

There are a few counts of this clonotype. The rearrangement joins TRBV29-1 to TRBJ2-1; 9 nucleotides line up with TRBD2. Germline lookup yields CDR1 SQVTM and CDR2 ANQGSEA. With V trimmed by 3 bases and J by 4 bases, 10 bases remained unmatched. The length of the CDR3 is 16 residues. The CDR3 DNA sequence: TGCAGCGTTGAGAGGGCGGGAGGGCCTCGTTACAATGAGCAGTTCTTC. Translation gives CSVERAGGPRYNEQFF.

The V gene is TRBV12-3 or TRBV12-4, the J gene TRBJ1-1, with D tentatively TRBD1 (6 bases). The V gene lost 5 bases and the J gene lost 7 bases, with 14 bases spanning the gap. The CDR3 has 13 amino acids. CDR3 nucleotide sequence: TGTGCCAGCAGTAAAAGGGGGTTTATTGAAGCTTTCTTT. Encoded protein: CASSKRGFIEAFF.

This clonotype was observed many times. The V and J genes are TRBV5-1 and TRBJ1-2; unclear D gene. Trimming pared 4 bases from V and 6 bases from J, leaving 10 bases between. The CDR3 sequence is 12 residues long. Germline-derived CDR1 and CDR2 are SGHRS and YFSETQ. CDR3 DNA: TGCGCCAGCAGCAGAACAGAGAATGGCTACACCTTC. It encodes CASSRTENGYTF. Full variable domain (outside the CDR3, taken from reference TRBV5-1 and TRBJ1-2): KAGVTQTPRYLIKTRGQQVTLSCSPISGHRSVSWYQQTPGQGLQFLFEYFSETQRNKGNFPGRFSGRQFSNSRSEMNVSTLELGDSALYLCASSRTENGYTFGSGTRLTVV.

This clonotype was observed a few times. This CDR3 is missing its conserved last phenylalanine or tryptophan, likely due to a read error. The J gene is TRBJ2-1, the V gene TRBV28; D uncertain. Germline V gene data show CDR1 as MDHEN and CDR2 as SYDVKM. Trimming stripped 4 bases from V and 6 bases from J, with 13 bases between. The CDR3 spans 14 residues. CDR3 sequence reads: CASSSPYHVNEQFL. The CDR3 region has the DNA TGTGCCAGCAGTTCCCCTTATCATGTCAATGAGCAGTTCCTC.